This entry lists 25 T cell receptor beta chains sequenced from one sample in a study of T cells after yellow fever vaccination. TCRdb reanalysed the 5' RACE reads using MiXCR and keeps one entry per CDR3 protein. The sample has more than 250,000 distinct CDR3 sequences, approximately 7% seen once; the top ten hold 18%. Sequenced here: PBMCs, sampled more than 40 days after the first yellow fever vaccination. These receptors were obtained from a man aged 18-30 years who received the YFV17D yellow fever vaccine.

This clonotype turned up a few times. The junction shows a germline mismatch at one end, possibly a read error. This chain links TRBV12-3 or TRBV12-4 with TRBJ2-3, with TRBD2 identical over 10 bases. The CDR3 is made up of 18 amino acids. The CDR3 nucleotides are TGTACCAGCAGTTTAACGTGGGCTAGCGGGGGATACACAGATACGCAGTATTTT. Translated: CTSSLTWASGGYTDTQYF.

The chain recombines TRBV5-1 with TRBJ2-2; no reliable D call. The CDR3 has 15 residues. The germline V and J ends were trimmed by 1 base and 0 bases, with 7 bases remaining between them. Germline loops: CDR1 SGHRS, CDR2 YFSETQ. Written as DNA, the CDR3 is TGCGCCAGCAGCTTGCGACGGGCGAACACCGGGGAGCTGTTTTTT. It is translated as CASSLRRANTGELFF.

This clonotype was recorded a few times. This chain uses TRBV12-5 with TRBJ1-2; D is uncertain. This CDR3 contains 16 residues. V dropped 5 bases and J dropped 1 base, with 17 bases sitting between them. Germline CDR1 is LGHNT and CDR2 is FRNRAP. The CDR3 coding sequence is TGTGCTAGTGGTCGACCAACCCCGGGATTTAACTATGGCTACACCTTC. Its translation is CASGRPTPGFNYGYTF.

The table lists this clonotype with many counts. This chain connects TRBV7-6 to TRBJ1-3, with TRBD1 matching 7 bases. With 1 base clipped from V and 0 bases from J, the junction kept 0 bases outside the gene matches. Germline lookup yields CDR1 SGHVS and CDR2 FNYEAQ. This CDR3 spans 15 amino acids. This chain's CDR3 is CASSLDRGSGNTIYF. CDR3 in DNA: TGTGCCAGCAGCTTAGACAGGGGCTCTGGAAACACCATATATTTT. The full variable domain, rest sourced from reference TRBV7-6 and TRBJ1-3, is GAGVSQSPRYKVTKRGQDVALRCDPISGHVSLYWYRQALGQGPEFLTYFNYEAQQDKSGLPNDRFSAERPEGSISTLTIQRTEQRDSAMYRCASSLDRGSGNTIYFGEGSWLTVV.

Many counts were recorded for this clonotype. The chain combines TRBV12-3 or TRBV12-4 with TRBJ2-3, with 7 positions matching TRBD1. The junction had 5 bases not matched to a gene; V was cut back by 2 bases and J by 3 bases. The CDR3 covers 15 residues. CDR3 nucleotide sequence: TGTGCCAGCAGTTTAAGACAGGGAGTTACAGATACGCAGTATTTT. This gives the protein CASSLRQGVTDTQYF.

This clonotype occurred a few times. The chain recombines TRBV5-4 with TRBJ2-5; TRBD1 might be the D (6 bases). Germline assignment: CDR1 SGHNT and CDR2 YYREEE (reference sequence). V lost 6 bases to trimming and J lost 0 bases, with 9 bases between them. CDR3 length: 13 residues. The CDR3 DNA is TGTGCCAGCAACAGGGAGTACCAAGAGACCCAGTACTTC. Translating it yields CASNREYQETQYF.

The chain couples TRBV5-1 to TRBJ2-5, with TRBD1 as a possible D gene (6 bases). CDR3 length: 14 residues. Trimming cost V 4 bases and J 1 base, with 11 bases left between them. CDR1 and CDR2 (germline): SGHRS, YFSETQ. The CDR3 here is CASSNPGAQETQYF. CDR3 bases: TGCGCCAGCAGCAATCCAGGGGCCCAAGAGACCCAGTACTTC.

The V and J genes are TRBV7-9 and TRBJ1-5; no definite D call. The germline CDR1 and CDR2 sequences are SEHNR and FQNEAQ (reference sequence). The germline V and J ends were trimmed by 5 bases and 5 bases, with 13 bases remaining between them. This CDR3 region has 14 residues. The CDR3 region has the DNA TGTGCCAGCAGCCCCCCTGGCGGGCATCAGCCCCAGCATTTT. Its protein product is CASSPPGGHQPQHF. Full variable domain (outside the CDR3, taken from reference TRBV7-9 and TRBJ1-5): DTGVSQNPRHKITKRGQNVTFRCDPISEHNRLYWYRQTLGQGPEFLTYFQNEAQLEKSRLLSDRFSAERPKGSFSTLEIQRTEQGDSAMYLCASSPPGGHQPQHFGDGTRLSIL.

This clonotype showed up many times. The chain is built from TRBV27 and TRBJ2-7, with 8 positions matching TRBD1. The V gene end was trimmed by 6 bases and the J gene end by 5 bases; junction bases not matched to a gene: 12. The V gene's germline CDR1 is MNHEY and CDR2 SMNVEV (reference sequence). CDR3 length equals 15 residues. The CDR3: CASSFRQGPRNEQYF. The CDR3 DNA sequence: TGTGCCAGCAGCTTCCGACAGGGGCCTCGGAACGAGCAGTACTTC.

The chain has TRBV5-1 and TRBJ2-7; 11 nucleotides match TRBD1. The CDR3 length is 15 residues. Germline-derived CDR1 and CDR2 are SGHRS and YFSETQ. The V and J ends lost 4 bases and 3 bases, in that order; junction bases with no gene match: 6. The CDR3 loop reads CASSTGGTGGYEQYF. For the CDR3, the DNA is TGCGCCAGCAGCACCGGAGGGACAGGGGGCTACGAGCAGTACTTC.

The chain joins TRBV12-3 or TRBV12-4 to TRBJ2-7, with D unclear. This CDR3 is 12 amino acids long. The V end was cut by 1 base, the J end by 5 bases, with 6 bases between. CDR3 nucleotide sequence: TGTGCCAGCAGTTTAGGTGTTCACGAGCAGTACTTC. Amino acid sequence: CASSLGVHEQYF.

The genes are TRBV20-1 and TRBJ2-3; D is perhaps TRBD1 or TRBD2 (5 bases each). V lost 3 bases to trimming and J lost 2 bases, with 12 bases between them. The V gene's germline CDR1 is DFQATT and CDR2 SNEGSKA (reference sequence). This CDR3 region has 14 residues. The CDR3 coding sequence is TGCAGTGCTAGGGGGGATCGTGTCACAGATACGCAGTATTTT. It yields the protein CSARGDRVTDTQYF.

This clonotype was recorded a few times. The chain uses TRBV20-1 and TRBJ2-1, with TRBD2 matching 7 bases. Trimming cost V 3 bases and J 0 bases; bases outside gene matches: 11. From germline, CDR1 is DFQATT and CDR2 SNEGSKA (reference sequence). The length of the CDR3 is 17 residues. CDR3 residues: CSASRLGEGTSYNEQFF. The CDR3 DNA reads TGCAGTGCTAGTCGTCTAGGGGAGGGGACCTCCTACAATGAGCAGTTCTTC.

This clonotype was picked up many times. This chain joins TRBV13 and TRBJ1-1; tentative D call: TRBD1 (5 bases). Trimming pared 2 bases from V and 6 bases from J, leaving 10 bases between. This CDR3 has 13 residues. From germline, CDR1 is PRHDT and CDR2 FYEKMQ (reference sequence). The CDR3 loop is CASSLLGAAEAFF. For the CDR3, the DNA is TGTGCCAGCAGCTTACTTGGGGCAGCTGAAGCTTTCTTT.

This clonotype occurred many times. The chain links TRBV7-9 to TRBJ2-7; the match to TRBD1 covers 7 bases. This CDR3 is built from 14 residues. Trimming cost V 5 bases and J 7 bases; bases outside gene matches: 11. The germline gives CDR1 SEHNR, CDR2 FQNEAQ (reference sequence). The CDR3 DNA reads as TGTGCCAGCAGCGCCTTACAGGGGACCGGGGAGCAGTACTTC. It specifies CASSALQGTGEQYF. Based on the CDR3 plus reference TRBV7-9 and TRBJ2-7, the full variable domain is DTGVSQNPRHKITKRGQNVTFRCDPISEHNRLYWYRQTLGQGPEFLTYFQNEAQLEKSRLLSDRFSAERPKGSFSTLEIQRTEQGDSAMYLCASSALQGTGEQYFGPGTRLTVT.

This clonotype was counted ten times or more. The chain employs TRBV11-3 and TRBJ2-3; 9 bases fit TRBD1. Losses at the gene ends were 3 bases for V and 4 bases for J; bases not matched to a gene: 2. The CDR3 sequence is 14 residues long. The V gene's germline CDR1 is SGHNT and CDR2 YENEEA. CDR3 sequence: CASSLDRGSDTQYF. Written as DNA, the CDR3 is TGTGCCAGCAGCTTGGACAGGGGTTCAGATACGCAGTATTTT.

The rearrangement uses TRBV18 and TRBJ1-5, with a weak D call TRBD1 (5 bases). With 3 bases removed from V and 8 bases from J, the gap between germline ends came to 11 bases. CDR3 size: 13 residues. Germline loops: CDR1 KGHSH, CDR2 LQKENI. The CDR3 coding sequence is TGTGCCAGCTCACCCGACCGGGGCGAGCCCCAGCATTTT. It specifies CASSPDRGEPQHF.

This clonotype has just a few counts. CDR3 residues: CASSATDGNTIYF. The CDR3 DNA reads as TGTGCCAGCAGCGCCACGGATGGAAACACCATATATTTT. The chain couples TRBV11-2 to TRBJ1-3; D is ambiguous. Germline V lookup: CDR1 SGHAT, CDR2 FQNNGV. The CDR3 covers 13 residues. The V and J ends lost 5 bases and 3 bases respectively, with 8 bases between them.

There are a few counts of this clonotype. The V and J genes are TRBV5-1 and TRBJ2-7; D is uncertain. Germline-derived CDR1 and CDR2 are SGHRS and YFSETQ. The V end was cut by 2 bases, the J end by 3 bases, with 9 bases between. The CDR3 runs 13 residues. Here the CDR3 reads CASSLDNGYEQYF. The CDR3 bases are TGCGCCAGCAGCTTAGACAACGGCTACGAGCAGTACTTC.

CDR3 bases: TGTGCCAGCAGCCCGAGGGGACAGGGGAATTCAAATGGCTACACCTTC. It encodes CASSPRGQGNSNGYTF. V and J are TRBV7-2 and TRBJ1-2, with TRBD1 identical over 10 bases. V lost 5 bases and J lost 6; bases outside the gene matches: 12. The CDR3 totals 16 residues. Germline CDR1 and CDR2: SGHTA and FQGNSA.

This clonotype was seen at least ten times. The J gene is TRBJ2-1, the V gene TRBV6-1; 9 bases fit TRBD2. The junction had 6 bases not matched to a gene; V was cut back by 6 bases and J by 3 bases. The CDR3 has 15 amino acids. From germline, CDR1 is MNHNS and CDR2 SASEGT. This chain's CDR3 is CASSPLAGHYNEQFF. For the CDR3, the DNA is TGTGCCAGCAGCCCTCTAGCGGGGCACTACAATGAGCAGTTCTTC.

A few counts support this clonotype. The rearrangement links TRBV25-1 to TRBJ2-5; 12 bases map to TRBD2. Germline loops: CDR1 MGHDK, CDR2 SYGVNS. CDR3 length equals 16 residues. Trimming at V came to 0 bases and at J to 5 bases, leaving 4 bases not matched to a gene. The CDR3 nucleotides read TGTGCCAGCAGTGAATATGAAGGACTAGCGGGGGAGACCCAGTACTTC. This translates into CASSEYEGLAGETQYF.

The CDR3 protein is CASSSRGESEAFF. The CDR3 nucleotides read TGTGCCAGCAGCTCCCGGGGGGAATCTGAAGCTTTCTTT. The J gene is TRBJ1-1, the V gene TRBV7-2; TRBD1 might be the D (5 bases). CDR1 is SGHTA, CDR2 FQGNSA, per germline. V was shortened by 4 bases and J by 6 bases, with 12 bases between the two germline ends. There are 13 residues in the CDR3.

The chain employs TRBV28 and TRBJ2-3, with D possibly being TRBD2 (6 bases). Germline CDR1 MDHEN, CDR2 SYDVKM. This CDR3 has 16 residues. Trimming stripped 6 bases from V and 4 bases from J, with 20 bases between. The CDR3 bases are TGTGCCAGCAGCCTTATGTTGGGGCGCGGGGCAGATACGCAGTATTTT. This codes for CASSLMLGRGADTQYF.

The V and J genes are TRBV6-5 and TRBJ2-5; D gene uncertain. From germline, CDR1 is MNHEY and CDR2 SVGAGI. V was cut by 2 bases and J by 5 bases, with 15 bases left in between. CDR3 length: 15 amino acids. CDR3 coding DNA: TGTGCCAGCAGTTACGGGATATCCCCGACGGAGACCCAGTACTTC. It yields the protein CASSYGISPTETQYF.